The text below deals with one T cell receptor (beta chain). This clone is considered medium-sized (0.01 to 0.1%). Its antigen specificity is not known. Per-base qualities were not stored, and no clone one base away is much larger. The sample comes from a study of blood T cell repertoires in COVID-19 (dated by TCRdb to about 2020). About the investigation overall: The collaborator samples originated in the United States, Italy and Spain and spanned the acute and convalescent phases of COVID-19. The prospective study material was composed of cDNA or gDNA derived from T cells, B-cell-depleted T cells, or PBMCs. Deeply sampled blood TCRbeta repertoires from subjects exposed to, actively infected with, or recovered from COVID-19 were included in the dataset. The repertoires were released in a freely available public database intended as a resource for research on the immune response to SARS-CoV-2. The samples were drawn from two sources: the first 160 participants of the ongoing ImmuneRACE study, and 1,000 to 1,500 subjects contributed by 6 global collaborators. The sample metadata nearly always contained a de-identified subject ID, COVID-19 status, age in years and sex. Where available, HLA class I and class II types were taken from metadata supplied by the sample provider and were not determined by assay-based typing.

TCRbeta CDR3 regions were amplified from genomic DNA using the immunoSEQ Assay, a bias-controlled multiplex PCR. The source study handled its data this way. Nucleated cell counts per sample were estimated from amplification of reference gene primers within the assay. To quantify the absolute abundance of each unique TCRbeta CDR3 rearrangement, sequence reads were collapsed and filtered. Productive Simpson clonality was computed per sample as the square root of Simpson's diversity index over productive rearrangements. TCRdb stores this immuneACCESS table with in-frame sequences only. Part of the clones is absent; in the studies checked, under half of the shortfall reflects unresolved V genes, and no reason is known for the rest. The V and J calls and clone size come from that table; D and trimming were worked out from the DNA. Recorded for this sample are roughly 14,000 clones; around 73% of them occurred a single time. Jointly, the top ten make up 20% to 25% of the sample.

Including the terminal cysteine and phenylalanine, the CDR3 comprises 11 residues. The entry retains the CDR3 DNA only, 33 bases that are in frame from base 1. CDR1 and CDR2 (MNHEY, SVGAGI) derive from the germline V gene. V is shortened by 11 bases, J by 4 bases, and the region joining them spans 9 bases. The full study reports these points: Clinical and demographic metadata were provided uncurated, with the amount varying by source and participant.

The collaborating institutions used their own protocols to collect whole blood in K2EDTA tubes. For TCRbeta analysis, collaborator samples were shipped as frozen whole blood, as isolated PBMCs, or as DNA extracted from either sample type. The rearranged segments are TRBV6-5 and TRBJ2-1; no D gene is confidently identified. The specimen was peripheral blood. The clonotype comes from a boy aged 2-15 years with active or convalescent COVID-19. The nucleotide sequence is TGTGCCTTGGCCAGTTACAATGAGCAGTTCTTC. This codes for CALASYNEQFF.